This TCR beta chain came from a study of blood T cell repertoires in COVID-19 (dated by TCRdb to 2018 to 2021). About the investigation overall: Collaborator samples came from the United States, Italy and Spain and covered acute and convalescent phases of COVID-19. The material from the prospective study consisted of cDNA or gDNA derived from T cells, B-cell-depleted T cells, or PBMCs. Deeply sampled blood TCRbeta repertoires from subjects exposed to, actively infected with, or recovered from COVID-19 were included in the dataset. A freely available public database, intended as a resource for researchers studying the immune response to SARS-CoV-2, is where the repertoires were released. Samples were obtained from the ongoing ImmuneRACE study (first 160 participants) and from about 1,300 subjects provided by 6 global collaborators. Nearly every sample came with metadata listing a de-identified subject ID, COVID-19 status, age in years and sex. Where HLA class I and class II types were available, the types were taken from metadata supplied by the sample provider, not from assay-based typing. The investigation overall reported the following: How much clinical and demographic metadata was included differed by source and by participant, and the metadata was provided uncurated.

CDR1 LNHDA and CDR2 SQIVND were looked up in the germline V gene (reference sequence). The CDR3, cysteine through phenylalanine, is 14 amino acids long. Solely the CDR3 DNA is kept, with 42 bases framed from the first base. V is pruned by 4 bases and J by 7 bases, leaving 7 bases of the junction without a gene match. A note on this clone: The target of this receptor is not known. Within one base of it there is no much larger clone, and no base qualities were kept.

At one collaborating source in Seattle, patients were enrolled during active infection and were followed longitudinally through the course of disease. Collaborating institutions collected whole blood in K2EDTA tubes following their own protocols. For TCRbeta analysis, collaborator samples were shipped as frozen whole blood, as isolated PBMCs, or as DNA extracted from either sample type. TCRbeta CDR3 regions were amplified from genomic DNA by means of the immunoSEQ Assay, a bias-controlled multiplex PCR. In the authors' own workflow: The number of nucleated cells in each sample was estimated by amplification of reference gene primers within the assay. Sequence reads were collapsed and filtered to measure the absolute abundance of every unique TCRbeta CDR3 rearrangement. For each sample, productive Simpson clonality was calculated as the square root of Simpson's diversity index across productive rearrangements. TCRdb limited this immuneACCESS table to in-frame rearrangements with V and J called. A share of clones is missing; checked studies link under half to unresolved V genes, and the rest is unexplained. For V, J and clone size, that table is used; D and trimming come from the DNA. The sample data list around 300,000 clones, and 75% to 95% of these were observed just once. Of the sample, roughly 7% is held by the ten largest clones.

Rearrangement joined TRBV19 to TRBJ2-1, with 7 bases aligning to TRBD2. The source of this sequence is a woman aged 25-40 years with COVID-19, enrolled during active disease. The sequencing sample was made of peripheral blood. CDR3 sequence: CASSKQPGGNEQFF. The DNA is TGTGCCAGTAGTAAGCAGCCGGGGGGTAATGAGCAGTTCTTC. The reference TRBV19 and TRBJ2-1 proteins fill in what lies around the CDR3, so the full variable domain reads DGGITQSPKYLFRKEGQNVTLSCEQNLNHDAMYWYRQDPGQGLRLIYYSQIVNDFQKGDIAEGYSVSREKKESFPLTVTSAQKNPTAFYLCASSKQPGGNEQFFGPGTRLTVL.